The T cell receptor beta chain under discussion was sequenced for a study of molecular identifiers for immune sequencing clone quantification. This CDR3 is built from 14 residues. Between the trimmed V and J ends, which lost 0 bases and 4 bases, there was a span of 10 bases. Germline assignment: CDR1 LGHNA and CDR2 YNFKEQ. Comments on this clonotype: Since no conserved phenylalanine or tryptophan closes the CDR3, a read error is the likely cause.

TCRdb passed the PCR reads through MiXCR, listing each CDR3 protein once. In the table there are about 640,000 distinct CDR3 sequences, 20% of which are singletons. The sequence came from a human donor in good health. Some libraries in this study had Jurkat cell RNA spiked in. The sequencing sample was made of naive CD8+ T cells from blood, with Jurkat cell RNA spiked in. Subset noted: FACS-sorted CD8+CD4-CCR7+CD45RA+ naive T cells. The rearrangement joins TRBV4-2 to TRBJ2-7, with D possibly being TRBD1 (6 bases). The CDR3 sequence: CASSQDGQGYEQYY. For the CDR3, the DNA is TGTGCCAGCAGCCAAGACGGCCAGGGGTACGAGCAGTACTAC.